Listed below are T cell receptor beta chains from one sample, sequenced in a study of blood T cell repertoires in COVID-19. Data came from immunoSEQ multiplex PCR; TCRdb stores just in-frame clones and leaves some out. The sample lists 200,000 to 300,000 clones, around four fifths occurring once. The specimen sequenced was peripheral blood. These receptors originate from a woman aged 55-69 years with active or convalescent COVID-19. Both conserved end residues are part of each CDR3. The D gene is left open where the match is weak. The listing skips clone size in some rows; elsewhere it reads once, few, many or a size class.

>TRBJ2-7|TRBD2|TRBV28|NA
CASSFGGRASVQYF
TGTGCCAGCAGTTTTGGCGGGAGGGCCTCGGTGCAGTACTTC
>TRBJ2-2|TRBD1|TRBV7-8|NA
CASSFAGGPNTGELFF
TGTGCCAGCAGCTTTGCAGGGGGCCCGAACACCGGGGAGCTGTTTTTT
>TRBJ1-1|NA|TRBV11-2|NA
CASSPPLGGTATEAFF
TGTGCCAGCAGCCCGCCCCTGGGAGGGACGGCCACTGAAGCTTTCTTT
>TRBJ2-1|TRBD2|TRBV5-1|NA
CASSLSPAGDQDEQFF
TGCGCCAGCAGCTTGAGTCCAGCGGGAGACCAGGATGAGCAGTTCTTC
>TRBJ2-3|TRBD2|TRBV7-9|NA
CASSGLASTDTQYF
TGTGCCAGCAGCGGACTAGCGTCTACAGATACGCAGTATTTT
>TRBJ2-1|TRBD2|TRBV18|few
CASSRSGRAYEQFF
TGTGCCAGCTCACGTAGCGGGAGGGCCTATGAGCAGTTCTTC
>TRBJ2-5|NA|TRBV19|NA
CASTSRGGQTRKETQYF
TGTGCCAGTACCTCCCGGGGGGGACAGACAAGGAAAGAGACCCAGTACTTC
>TRBJ2-1|NA|TRBV24-1|once
CATSDVLGVTGEQFF
TGTGCCACCAGTGATGTCTTAGGGGTTACGGGTGAGCAGTTCTTC
>TRBJ2-5|NA|TRBV23-1|once
CASSPLGRGGWQETQYF
TGCGCCAGCAGTCCCCTAGGCAGGGGAGGGTGGCAAGAGACCCAGTACTTC
>TRBJ1-2|NA|TRBV19|NA
CASATPGSGLALFGYGYTF
TGTGCCAGCGCAACTCCAGGTAGCGGGTTGGCCCTTTTCGGCTATGGCTACACCTTC
>TRBJ1-5|TRBD1|TRBV2|NA
CASSEVGRGRGQPQHF
TGTGCCAGCAGTGAGGTCGGGAGGGGGCGAGGTCAGCCCCAGCATTTT
>TRBJ2-7|TRBD2|TRBV27|few
CASQSLAGSYEQYF
TGTGCCAGCCAAAGTCTAGCGGGGTCCTACGAGCAGTACTTC
>TRBJ1-2|NA|TRBV9|NA
CASSPRGKRGSDYGYTF
TGTGCCAGCAGCCCACGAGGGAAGAGGGGGAGCGACTATGGCTACACCTTC
>TRBJ2-7|NA|TRBV7-9|NA
CASSTRTGLLSYEQYF
TGTGCCAGCAGCACTCGGACAGGACTACTCTCCTACGAGCAGTACTTC
>TRBJ2-5|NA|TRBV6-1|NA
CASSENGAWETQYF
TGTGCCAGCAGTGAAAATGGGGCATGGGAGACCCAGTACTTC
>TRBJ1-1|TRBD1|TRBV28|NA
CASSFPLRQGQNTEAFF
TGTGCCAGCAGTTTCCCCCTTCGACAGGGGCAGAACACTGAAGCTTTCTTT